The present entry profiles one T cell receptor beta chain with its context. The V gene lost 2 bases and the J gene lost 6 bases, with 13 bases spanning the gap. The CDR3 spans 14 residues. Germline V CDR1 and CDR2: MDHEN, SYDVKM. The sample belongs to a study of blood T cell repertoires in COVID-19. Study background: The study drew acute and convalescent COVID-19 samples from the United States, Italy and Spain. In each case, the material was cDNA or gDNA derived from T cells, B-cell-depleted T cells, or PBMCs.

In the study's own analysis: Nucleated cell counts were estimated from reference gene primer amplification. Assay used: immunoSEQ multiplex PCR; TCRdb lists only in-frame clones, some missing. The V and J calls and clone size were taken over from that table, and D and trimming were inferred from the DNA. The repertoire includes about 210,000 clones, 92% of them detected once, and around 1.2% sits in the top ten. The gene calls are TRBV28 and TRBJ1-2, with a possible D match to TRBD1 (5 bases). The TCR comes from a man aged 25 to 40 with acute or convalescent COVID-19. Sequencing was carried out using peripheral blood. CDR3 region: CASSLPAGIHGYTF. The CDR3 DNA reads as TGTGCCAGCAGTTTACCCGCAGGGATCCATGGCTACACCTTC.